This record covers a single T cell receptor (beta chain). Antigen specificity is unknown. The sample is drawn from a study of response to subunit inactivated influenza vaccine. Findings and limits, study-wide: Seasonal influenza vaccination, on each occasion, was suggested by the authors to recruit few new T cells.

TCRdb fed the RT-PCR reads into MiXCR, producing one record per CDR3 protein. The data hold roughly 180,000 distinct CDR3 sequences, with 7.5% to 10% observed a single time. CDR3 length: 15 residues. Germline CDR1 reads SGHNT; CDR2 reads YYREEE (reference sequence). V gave up 4 bases and J gave up 4 bases; unmatched junction bases: 7. This sequence originates from a man in his fifties who received an inactivated influenza vaccine. Sample: non-naive T cells sorted from PBMCs, taken on the day of vaccination. This chain joins TRBV5-4 and TRBJ2-1, with TRBD2 matching over 8 bases. The CDR3 is CASSLPAGAYNEQFF. In DNA form, the CDR3 reads TGTGCCAGCAGCCTACCAGCGGGGGCGTACAATGAGCAGTTCTTC.